The entry that follows covers one T cell receptor (beta chain) sequence. There is no known antigen for this receptor. Per-base quality was not reported, and no clone a single base away is much larger than it. A second Seattle source provided samples from volunteer blood donors who had recovered from COVID-19. Collaborating institutions collected whole blood in K2EDTA tubes following their own protocols. For TCRbeta analysis, collaborators shipped samples in one of three forms: frozen whole blood, isolated PBMCs, or DNA extracted from either of those sample types. These data belong to a study of blood T cell repertoires in COVID-19 (dated by TCRdb to 2018 to 2021). For the wider study: The collaborator samples originated in the United States, Italy and Spain and spanned the acute and convalescent phases of COVID-19. The material from the prospective study consisted of cDNA or gDNA derived from T cells, B-cell-depleted T cells, or PBMCs. The dataset comprised deeply sampled blood TCRbeta repertoires from subjects exposed to, actively infected with, or recovered from COVID-19. The repertoires were released in a freely available public database intended as a resource for research on the immune response to SARS-CoV-2. Samples came from the ongoing ImmuneRACE study (first 160 participants) plus 1,254 subjects from 6 global collaborators. A de-identified subject ID, COVID-19 status, age in years and sex were almost always included in the sample metadata. Where available, HLA class I and class II types were obtained from metadata supplied by the sample provider rather than from assay-based typing. Broad study findings and their caveats: The amount of clinical and demographic metadata varied by source and participant and was provided uncurated.

The CDR3 contains 15 residues, cysteine and phenylalanine counted. Kept here is only the CDR3 DNA, which spans 45 bases and is read in frame from base 1. CDR1 and CDR2 are drawn from the germline V gene: SGHRS, YFSETQ. V trim: 4 bases; J trim: 3 bases; unmatched bases: 7. TCRbeta CDR3 regions were amplified from genomic DNA by means of the immunoSEQ Assay, a bias-controlled multiplex PCR. On the authors' methods: Nucleated cell counts per sample were estimated from amplification of reference gene primers within the assay. To quantify the absolute abundance of each unique TCRbeta CDR3 rearrangement, sequence reads were collapsed and filtered. For each sample, productive Simpson clonality was calculated as the square root of Simpson's diversity index across productive rearrangements. Sourced from immuneACCESS, this table was stored by TCRdb with only in-frame sequences that have V and J called. A share of the clones is absent; for the studies checked, an unresolved V gene accounts for under half, and the remainder has no known explanation. V, J and clone size are those of that table, while D and trimming were read from the DNA. The sample includes 250,000 to 350,000 clones, with around 89% observed a single time. 5% to 7% of the sample is taken by the ten largest.

Source material: peripheral blood. This TCR came from a man between 18 and 29 years old who had recovered from COVID-19. Recombination connected TRBV5-1 to TRBJ2-1; 7 junctional bases match TRBD1. The bases are TGCGCCAGCAGCATACAGGGGAATGGCTACAATGAGCAGTTCTTC. Translated, it reads CASSIQGNGYNEQFF.